These T cell receptor beta chains were read from a single sample in a study of human T cells and chemical hapten exposure. One entry per CDR3 protein results from TCRdb running MiXCR on the RACE reads. The profile shows tens of thousands of distinct CDR3 sequences, 11% of them singletons. The sequences come from whole blood, collected in connection with sensitization to the hapten diphenylcyclopropenone (DPC). Receptors originate from a woman aged 50 to 65 with alopecia areata. Some clones in this sample may be carry-over from other donors' samples. CDR3s include the opening cysteine and the closing phenylalanine or tryptophan. The D gene is left open where the match is weak. Only some rows state a clone size, as once, few, many or a class for expanded clones.

d_gene,v_gene,j_gene,abundance,CDR3nt,CDR3aa
NA,TRBV5-1,TRBJ1-1,NA,TGCGCCAGCAGCCCAACTCAGGCGCGGTCGGTTGAAGCTTTCTTT,CASSPTQARSVEAFF
NA,TRBV18,TRBJ2-1,NA,TGTGCCAGCTCACCTAGGACAAAAGATGAGCAGTTCTTC,CASSPRTKDEQFF
NA,TRBV6-5,TRBJ2-7,NA,TGTGCCAGCAGCACTCCGGGACGCCTCTACGAGCAGTACTTC,CASSTPGRLYEQYF
TRBD1,TRBV4-2,TRBJ1-1,many,TGTGCCAGCAGCCAAGCCCCCGGACAGGGGGCGAGGGTCATGAACACTGAAGCTTTCTTT,CASSQAPGQGARVMNTEAFF
NA,TRBV12-3/TRBV12-4,TRBJ1-5,many,TGTGCCAGCAGTTTTGGGCAACAGCCCCAGCATTTT,CASSFGQQPQHF
TRBD1,TRBV6-5,TRBJ2-1,few,TGTGCCAGCAGTCAACAGGGGAATGAGCAGTTCTTC,CASSQQGNEQFF
TRBD1,TRBV5-1,TRBJ2-7,few,TGCGCCAGCAGCTTGTGGGGACAGAGCGACGAGCAGTACTTC,CASSLWGQSDEQYF
TRBD2,TRBV10-1,TRBJ2-2,NA,TGCGCCAGCAGAGGACTAGCGGGGACCGGGGAGCTGTTTTTT,CASRGLAGTGELFF
TRBD1,TRBV29-1,TRBJ2-3,few,TGCAGCGTTGCAGGGGGCGCCCCAGATACGCAGTATTTT,CSVAGGAPDTQYF
NA,TRBV7-2,TRBJ2-1,few,TGTGCCAGCAGCCAACAGACCATTGAGCAGTTCTTC,CASSQQTIEQFF
NA,TRBV6-5,TRBJ2-2,few,TGTGCCAGCAGTTACTCCGAGAACACCGGGGAGCTGTTTTTT,CASSYSENTGELFF
TRBD2,TRBV10-2,TRBJ2-1,NA,TGCGCCTCAAAGGCCCAAAGCGGGAGCATTTACAATGAGCAGTTCTTC,CASKAQSGSIYNEQFF
NA,TRBV11-2,TRBJ2-7,NA,TGTGCCAGCAGCTTAGTCACGGGCGGGGACTACGAGCAGTACTTC,CASSLVTGGDYEQYF
NA,TRBV10-2,TRBJ2-1,NA,TGCGCCAGCAGTGAGTCTAGCTTAGAGCAGTTCTTC,CASSESSLEQFF
TRBD2,TRBV18,TRBJ2-7,NA,TGTGCCAGCTCACCAAGGGAGGGTGAAGAGCAGTACTTC,CASSPREGEEQYF
NA,TRBV3-1,TRBJ1-1,many,TGTGCCAGCAGCCGTATCACAACTGAAGCTTTCTTT,CASSRITTEAFF
NA,TRBV20-1,TRBJ1-2,NA,TGCAGTGCGCCGAGAGGGAAGAGCAACTATGGCTACACCTTC,CSAPRGKSNYGYTF
NA,TRBV6-2/TRBV6-3,TRBJ2-5,many,TGTGCCAGCAGTGCCCCCCCGGAGACCCAGTACTTC,CASSAPPETQYF
NA,TRBV5-1,TRBJ2-3,NA,TGCGCCAGCAGCGAACTGACAGTCACAGATACGCAGTATTTT,CASSELTVTDTQYF
NA,TRBV7-9,TRBJ1-5,few,TGTGCCAGCAGCTTATTAGAAGGCCAGCCCCAGCATTTT,CASSLLEGQPQHF
NA,TRBV2,TRBJ2-7,few,TGTGCCAGCAGGACCCCTTCGGGGGCTCGGCAGTACTTC,CASRTPSGARQYF
NA,TRBV20-1,TRBJ2-1,few,TGCAGTGCCCCTCATCCCGGGACCTCCAATAATGAGCAGTTCTTC,CSAPHPGTSNNEQFF
NA,TRBV2,TRBJ2-2,NA,TGTGCCAGCAGTGAATTTCCTCTTTCGAACACCGGGGAGCTGTTTTTT,CASSEFPLSNTGELFF
NA,TRBV14,TRBJ2-3,NA,TGTGCCAGCAGCCACTACACAGATACGCAGTATTTT,CASSHYTDTQYF
NA,TRBV10-2,TRBJ1-2,few,TGCGCCAGCAGTGAAAGGTCGGGGAGGGTGACGGGCTACACCTTC,CASSERSGRVTGYTF
NA,TRBV29-1,TRBJ1-5,many,TGCAGCGTTGCCACAGGGTTAAGCAATCAGCCCCAGCATTTT,CSVATGLSNQPQHF
NA,TRBV2,TRBJ1-5,NA,TGTGCCAGCAGTGCTTATCTAGTTAGCAATCAGCCCCAGCATTTT,CASSAYLVSNQPQHF
NA,TRBV28,TRBJ1-1,few,TGTGCCAGCAGTTTCCCAGGGGAGGCGAACACTGAAGCTTTCTTT,CASSFPGEANTEAFF
NA,TRBV28,TRBJ1-1,NA,TGTGCCAGCAGAGCCACCGGGAAGCGTTTCGGTGGCGATGAAGCTTTCTTT,CASRATGKRFGGDEAFF
NA,TRBV28,TRBJ2-7,many,TGTGCCAGCGGTACCTTAGGGGGAGGCCGAAGCTCCTACGAGCAGTACTTC,CASGTLGGGRSSYEQYF
NA,TRBV15,TRBJ2-2,NA,TGTGCCACCAGCAGAGATTCGGGGGCAACCGGGGAGCTGTTTTTT,CATSRDSGATGELFF
NA,TRBV4-2,TRBJ2-3,many,TGTGCCAGCAGCCTAGACAGTTCTAATACAGATACGCAGTATTTT,CASSLDSSNTDTQYF
NA,TRBV7-2,TRBJ2-6,many,TGTGCCAGCAGCTTTTTCGGGGCCAACGTCCTGACTTTC,CASSFFGANVLTF
TRBD2,TRBV11-2,TRBJ2-6,many,TGTGCCAGCAGCCCGCGACTAGCGGGGGGGGACTCTCGGGCCAACGTCCTGACTTTC,CASSPRLAGGDSRANVLTF
NA,TRBV5-4,TRBJ1-1,many,TGTGCCAGCAGCTCCCAGGGCATACTAAACACTGAAGCTTTCTTT,CASSSQGILNTEAFF
TRBD1,TRBV4-3,TRBJ1-1,many,TGCGCCAGCAGCCAATCTCCCTGGGACAGGAACACTGAAGCTTTCTTT,CASSQSPWDRNTEAFF
TRBD2,TRBV25-1,TRBJ2-7,many,TGTGCCAGCAGTGAATCCGGGACTAGCGGGAAAACCTACGAGCAGTACTTC,CASSESGTSGKTYEQYF
TRBD1,TRBV28,TRBJ2-5,many,TGTGCCAGCCGCCATAGGGCAAGGACAGGGGTGGCCCAGTACTTC,CASRHRARTGVAQYF
TRBD1,TRBV19,TRBJ1-5,NA,TGTGCCAGTAGTATAGCAGGGGGACAGCCCCAGCATTTT,CASSIAGGQPQHF
TRBD1,TRBV5-1,TRBJ1-4,NA,TGCGCCAGCAGCTTGTCAGGGCAGGGGGCAACTAATGAAAAACTGTTTTTT,CASSLSGQGATNEKLFF
NA,TRBV12-3/TRBV12-4,TRBJ1-6,few,TGTGCCAGCAGTTTTCTCGGGGATAATTCACCCCTCCACTTT,CASSFLGDNSPLHF
TRBD2,TRBV3-1,TRBJ2-1,NA,TGTGCCAGCAGCCCACCCCGCGGGGGCTACAATGAGCAGTTCTTC,CASSPPRGGYNEQFF
TRBD2,TRBV11-2,TRBJ2-3,few,TGTGCCAGCAGCTTTGGACTAGCCCGAGGATCGCAGTATTTT,CASSFGLARGSQYF
TRBD2,TRBV9,TRBJ2-1,few,TGTGCCAGCAGCGTAGGCGTAGCGGGGGAACGATACAATGAGCAGTTCTTC,CASSVGVAGERYNEQFF
NA,TRBV6-2/TRBV6-3,TRBJ2-5,few,TGTGCCAGCAGCCACGCCGGGGAGACCCAGTACTTC,CASSHAGETQYF
TRBD1,TRBV11-2,TRBJ1-1,many,TGTGCCAGCAGCTTATACACGCCAGGGGGAACTGAAGCTTTCTTT,CASSLYTPGGTEAFF